This T cell receptor beta chain was sequenced during a study of OX40 agonist ivuxolimab in advanced cancers. Study information: Participants could have had prior anti-PD-1, anti-PD-L1 or anti-CTLA-4 therapy, and less than 45% had some. Three dose-escalation patients had partial responses: one with hepatocellular carcinoma and two with cutaneous melanoma.

This CDR3 has 16 amino acids. The germline CDR1 and CDR2 sequences are MNHEY and SMNVEV (reference sequence). V lost 5 bases to trimming and J lost 2 bases; unmatched junction nucleotides: 10. Blood samples were obtained at baseline, cycle 4 day 1, and cycle 7 day 1. Assay used: immunoSEQ multiplex PCR; TCRdb lists only in-frame clones, some missing. The table records 60,000 to 85,000 clones, approximately 87% of them present only once. A single count supports this clone. The source is an adult with an advanced solid tumor such as melanoma, head and neck, liver or kidney cancer. The chain joins TRBV27 to TRBJ2-3; TRBD2 aligns across 7 bases. The source material was CD4+ or CD8+ T cells sorted from blood, sampled in a trial of the OX40 agonist ivuxolimab. The CDR3 DNA follows: TGTGCCAGCAGTCTCCTCGGGGGGACTTACACAGATACGCAGTATTTT. Amino acid sequence: CASSLLGGTYTDTQYF.